Below, one T cell receptor (beta chain) is given with its context. The clone's antigen remains unknown. No base quality information exists; no much larger clone differs at one position. TCRbeta CDR3 regions were sequenced with the immunoSEQ Assay. After extraction, genomic DNA underwent amplification by bias-controlled multiplex PCR, followed by high-throughput sequencing. The study's processing was this. To quantify the absolute abundance of every unique TCRbeta CDR3 region, sequences were collapsed and filtered. T cell fraction was estimated by normalizing TCRbeta template counts to usable DNA, which was measured by amplifying reference genes present in all nucleated cells. Repertoire TCRs were annotated as SARS-CoV-2-specific by exact matching of V gene, CDR3 amino acid sequence and J gene to a known reactive TCR set. The reference SARS-CoV-2 TCR set was obtained from MIRA and was filtered for enrichment in COVID-19-positive ImmuneCODE repertoires, whereby public or cross-reactive TCRs were removed. Using the MIRA antigens, annotated TCRs were further analysed by specific ORF or by position within an ORF. Breadth was defined as annotated unique rearrangements over total unique productive rearrangements; depth was the summed frequency of those rearrangements. Two-sided Wilcoxon rank-sum tests were applied when comparing TCR breadth between groups. Not all clones reach the TCRdb copy of this immuneACCESS table, which keeps in-frame sequences only. Checked studies attribute under half of the gap to unresolved V genes and leave the rest unexplained. D and trimming come from the DNA, and the V and J calls and clone size come from that table. The table for this sample lists fewer than 300,000 clones; 87% of them were counted only once. Together, the top ten hold 3% to 4% of the sample.

The sample belongs to a study of Ad26.COV2.S vaccination and SARS-CoV-2 variants (dated by TCRdb to the early 2020s). Background on the whole study: Vaccine-arm donors were drawn from COV1001, a multicentre, randomized, double-blind, placebo-controlled phase I-IIa trial of Ad26.COV2.S in healthy adults. Ad26.COV2.S was given intramuscularly at 5x10^10 or 1x10^11 viral particles, as a single shot or as two shots 56 days apart. TCRbeta repertoire sequencing served as the tool for gauging how specific and how broad the SARS-CoV-2-reactive T cell receptors were following Ad26.COV2.S vaccination. A total of 32 samples were included in the TCR-sequenced set, comprising roughly 20 Ad26.COV2.S vaccine recipients, 5 placebo recipients and 8 SARS-CoV-2 convalescent individuals. Participants in the trial were split at random into five groups of five each, receiving low-dose or high-dose Ad26.COV2.S once or twice, or else placebo on both occasions. Investigators did not know the trial group allocation while performing experiments and assessing outcomes.

What the work shows at the level of the full study, not this receptor alone: Vaccine and placebo recipients had similar non-spike TCR breadth, a finding consistent with the vaccine containing only spike. Spike-specific TCR breadth was higher in Ad26.COV2.S recipients than in placebo recipients (P = 0.0014). The study was not powered to compare responses between vaccine doses or regimens. After vaccination, substantial breadth of spike-specific CD8+ and CD4+ T cell responses was reported. It was noted by the authors that total T cell responses may have been underestimated by the TCR breadth and depth analyses.

V was cut back by 6 bases and J by 0 bases, leaving a gap of 9 bases between them. The CDR3 goes from the cysteine to the phenylalanine over 14 residues. The DNA shown is the 42-base CDR3, in frame from base 1. In the germline V gene (reference sequence), CDR1 corresponds to LNHDA and CDR2 to SQIVND. What this sample's treatment or condition label stands for: around 19 received Ad26.COV2.S at low or high dose, single or two shots; roughly five received placebo; per-sample allocation not given. Repertoires of vaccine and placebo recipients were sequenced from samples taken on day 63 after the first injection. In Cohort 1b, around 25 adults aged 18-55 years were enrolled at a single site in Boston, USA, between 29 July and 7 August 2020. As a vaccine, Ad26.COV2.S was a replication-incompetent adenovirus type 26 vector that expressed a prefusion-stabilized SARS-CoV-2 spike protein derived from the original Wuhan strain.

This sequence was found in a person between 18 and 65 years old who received the Ad26.COV2.S COVID-19 vaccine or a placebo. The rearrangement combines TRBV19 with TRBJ1-3; no D gene call is confident. The source material was peripheral blood, sampled in a trial of Ad26.COV2.S vaccine versus placebo. The CDR3 corresponds to CASSAITSGNTIYF. The DNA sequence follows: TGTGCCAGTAGCGCAATAACCTCTGGAAACACCATATATTTT. The entire variable domain, with the stretches around the CDR3 drawn from the reference TRBV19 and TRBJ1-3 proteins, is DGGITQSPKYLFRKEGQNVTLSCEQNLNHDAMYWYRQDPGQGLRLIYYSQIVNDFQKGDIAEGYSVSREKKESFPLTVTSAQKNPTAFYLCASSAITSGNTIYFGEGSWLTVV.